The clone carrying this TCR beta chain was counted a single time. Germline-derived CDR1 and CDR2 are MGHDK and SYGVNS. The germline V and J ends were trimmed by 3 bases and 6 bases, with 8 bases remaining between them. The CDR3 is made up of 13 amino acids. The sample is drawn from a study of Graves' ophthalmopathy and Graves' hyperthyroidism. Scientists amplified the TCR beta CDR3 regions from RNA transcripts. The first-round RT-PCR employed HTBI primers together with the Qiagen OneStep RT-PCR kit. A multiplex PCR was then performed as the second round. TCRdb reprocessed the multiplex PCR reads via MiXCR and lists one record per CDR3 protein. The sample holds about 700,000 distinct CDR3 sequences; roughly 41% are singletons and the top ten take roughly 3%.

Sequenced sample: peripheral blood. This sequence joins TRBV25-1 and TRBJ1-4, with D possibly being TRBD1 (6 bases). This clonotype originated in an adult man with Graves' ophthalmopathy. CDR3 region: CASSDRGDEKLFF. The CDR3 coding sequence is TGTGCCAGCAGTGACAGGGGCGATGAAAAACTGTTTTTT.